Sequencing of this TCR beta chain was carried out in a study of blood T cell repertoires in COVID-19. Study information: The United States, Italy and Spain provided the acute and convalescent COVID-19 samples.

The CDR3 has 16 residues. The germline CDR1 and CDR2 sequences are MNHEY and SMNVEV (reference sequence). J was trimmed by 3 bases and V by 5 bases; bases with no gene match: 7. In the original processing: Amplified reference gene primers provided the basis for estimating nucleated cell counts. Here immunoSEQ multiplex PCR was the method, and the copy in TCRdb shows in-frame clones only, minus some. Clone size and V and J calls were adopted from that table, with D and trimming inferred from the DNA. Among hundreds of thousands of clones listed, about 90% were seen once. V and J are TRBV27 and TRBJ1-1, with 12 bases fitting TRBD1. Sequenced material: peripheral blood. The TCR was taken from a woman between 50 and 59 years old who had recovered from COVID-19. CDR3 amino acids: CASSIGTGGGYTEAFF. The DNA of the CDR3 is TGTGCCAGCAGTATCGGGACAGGGGGCGGTTACACTGAAGCTTTCTTT.